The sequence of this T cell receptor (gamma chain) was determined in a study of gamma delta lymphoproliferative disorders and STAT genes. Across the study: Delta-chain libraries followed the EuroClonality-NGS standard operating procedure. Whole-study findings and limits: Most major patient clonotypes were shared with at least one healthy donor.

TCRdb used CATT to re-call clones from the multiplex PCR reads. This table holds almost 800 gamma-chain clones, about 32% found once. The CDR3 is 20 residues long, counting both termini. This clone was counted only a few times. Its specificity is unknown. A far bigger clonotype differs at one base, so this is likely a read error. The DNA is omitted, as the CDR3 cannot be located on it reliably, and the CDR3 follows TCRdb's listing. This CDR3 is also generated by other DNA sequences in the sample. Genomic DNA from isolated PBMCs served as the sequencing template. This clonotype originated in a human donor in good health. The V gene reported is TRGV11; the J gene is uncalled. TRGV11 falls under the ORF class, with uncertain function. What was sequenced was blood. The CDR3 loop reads CTTVPAGLGTIDSNYYKKLF.